This entry lists 29 T cell receptor beta chains sequenced from one sample in a study of shared clonotypes between healthy human individuals. Sequenced by immunoSEQ multiplex PCR; TCRdb stores in-frame clones only, minus some. The repertoire has about 2.3 million clones, less than 95% of them found once; the top ten carry 0.37%. Sequencing used naive CD4+ T cells from PBMCs. The subset: CD45RA+ positively selected. These TCRs come from a man aged 18 to 29 in good health. Some clones in this sample may be carry-over from other donors' samples.

A remark on this clone: Different DNA sequences within this sample yield the same CDR3. This chain links TRBV9 with TRBJ1-1, with no clear D. Trimming removed 1 base at V and 0 bases at J, with 4 bases between. The germline gives CDR1 SGDLS, CDR2 YYNGEE. The CDR3 has 13 residues. CDR3 sequence: CASSVRVNTEAFF. CDR3 coding DNA: TGTGCCAGCAGCGTAAGGGTGAACACTGAAGCTTTCTTT.

The chain carries TRBV4-1 and TRBJ2-2; D gene ambiguous. This CDR3 comprises 15 residues. V gave up 1 base and J gave up 6 bases, with 12 bases separating them. The germline CDR1 and CDR2 sequences are MGHRA and YSYEKL. The CDR3 coding sequence is TGCGCCAGCAGCCAAGTCCCCCGTGGGGCCGGGGAGCTGTTTTTT. Protein: CASSQVPRGAGELFF.

V is TRBV9 and J is TRBJ2-1; TRBD2 matches at 10 bases. V shed 0 bases, J shed 0 bases, and the junction held 6 bases outside the gene matches. Germline values: CDR1 SGDLS, CDR2 YYNGEE. This CDR3 is built from 18 residues. CDR3 sequence (DNA): TGTGCCAGCAGCGTAGTTTGGGCTAGCGGGAGCTCCTACAATGAGCAGTTCTTC. Protein product: CASSVVWASGSSYNEQFF.

The CDR3 protein is CASSKRTGTVPYEQYF. In nucleotides, the CDR3 is TGTGCCAGTAGTAAACGAACCGGGACTGTACCCTACGAGCAGTACTTC. The genes are TRBV19 and TRBJ2-7; perhaps TRBD2 as D (6 bases). Germline values: CDR1 LNHDA, CDR2 SQIVND (reference sequence). This CDR3 is built from 16 residues. V was trimmed by 4 bases and J by 2 bases, leaving 18 bases between them.

V is TRBV5-1 and J is TRBJ2-1; D possibly corresponds to TRBD1 (5 bases). Germline CDR1 reads SGHRS; CDR2 reads YFSETQ. V was shortened by 4 bases and J by 2 bases, with 13 bases between the two germline ends. This CDR3 comprises 15 residues. CDR3 in amino acids: CASSRSQEPYNEQFF. The CDR3 nucleotides are TGCGCCAGCAGCCGTTCACAGGAACCCTACAATGAGCAGTTCTTC.

V is TRBV4-2 and J is TRBJ2-1; 11 bases line up with TRBD2. This CDR3 is built from 16 residues. The V gene's germline CDR1 is LGHNA and CDR2 YNFKEQ. After removal of 4 bases from V and 7 bases from J, the junction contained 9 bases not matched to a gene. This CDR3 is CASSPQTSGAGNEQFF. The CDR3 coding sequence is TGTGCCAGCAGCCCACAGACTAGCGGGGCGGGGAATGAGCAGTTCTTC.

This chain links TRBV5-4 with TRBJ2-4; maybe TRBD2 (5 bases). The CDR3 runs 15 residues. Germline assignment: CDR1 SGHNT and CDR2 YYREEE (reference sequence). Deletions cut 3 bases from V and 7 bases from J, with 17 bases between. This CDR3 is CASSSPSGKVNIQYF. The CDR3 DNA reads TGTGCCAGCAGCTCTCCGTCGGGGAAGGTGAACATTCAGTACTTC.

Here the CDR3 reads CASSLGTSGPTDTQYF. The CDR3 nucleotides read TGTGCCAGCAGCTTGGGTACTAGCGGGCCCACAGATACGCAGTATTTT. V is TRBV5-5 and J is TRBJ2-3; 9 bases agree with TRBD2. The germline CDR1 and CDR2 sequences are SGHKS and YYEKEE (reference sequence). The trim removed 0 bases at V and 2 bases at J, leaving 4 bases unmatched. The CDR3 totals 16 residues.

The chain recombines TRBV7-3 with TRBJ2-2; 10 positions match TRBD1. The V gene end was trimmed by 5 bases and the J gene end by 5 bases; junction bases not matched to a gene: 2. CDR1 is SGHTA, CDR2 FQGTGA, per germline. CDR3 size: 14 residues. DNA for the CDR3: TGTGCCAGCAGCATGGACAGGGGGACCGGGGAGCTGTTTTTT. It translates to CASSMDRGTGELFF.

The genes are TRBV7-2 and TRBJ1-2; D call uncertain. CDR1 is SGHTA, CDR2 FQGNSA, per germline. Deletions cut 4 bases from V and 4 bases from J, with 13 bases between. CDR3 length: 14 residues. The CDR3: CASSSEASSYGYTF. The DNA for the CDR3 is TGTGCCAGCAGCTCCGAGGCATCCAGCTATGGCTACACCTTC.

This chain links TRBV4-2 with TRBJ2-5, with D possibly TRBD2 on 5 matching bases. CDR1 and CDR2 from the germline V gene are LGHNA and YNFKEQ. The CDR3 sequence is 16 residues long. Trimming took 4 bases from V and 2 from J, leaving 17 bases between them. In nucleotides, the CDR3 is TGTGCCAGCAGCCCCCGGTCTAGGCGGGTTCAAGAGACCCAGTACTTC. This encodes CASSPRSRRVQETQYF.

This clone was picked up a small number of times. The chain is built from TRBV2 and TRBJ1-1; D ambiguous. With 9 bases removed from V and 6 bases from J, the gap between germline ends came to 23 bases. The CDR3 totals 15 residues. Germline V gives CDR1 SNHLY, CDR2 FYNNEI. The CDR3 spells CASRWAASGGSEAFF. DNA for the CDR3: TGTGCCAGTAGATGGGCAGCCTCCGGCGGGTCTGAAGCTTTCTTT.

This chain connects TRBV28 to TRBJ2-1; tentatively, D is TRBD2 (6 bases). The germline V gene encodes CDR1 MDHEN and CDR2 SYDVKM. V gave up 6 bases and J gave up 0 bases, with 12 bases separating them. The CDR3 has 15 residues. The CDR3 DNA reads as TGTGCCAGCAGACCCGGGACTCTCTCCTACAATGAGCAGTTCTTC. Residues: CASRPGTLSYNEQFF.

The chain uses TRBV9 and TRBJ2-3; D is perhaps TRBD1 (5 bases). The V gene's germline CDR1 is SGDLS and CDR2 YYNGEE. This CDR3 contains 14 residues. V lost 3 bases to trimming and J lost 0 bases, with 8 bases between them. As DNA, the CDR3 is TGTGCCAGCAGCGGGGGCCTTAGCACAGATACGCAGTATTTT. Amino acid sequence: CASSGGLSTDTQYF.

V and J are TRBV5-1 and TRBJ2-1; D not certain. The CDR3 is 13 amino acids. Looked up from germline, CDR1 is SGHRS and CDR2 is YFSETQ. Trimming cost V 3 bases and J 10 bases, with 14 bases left between them. DNA of the CDR3: TGCGCCAGCAGCTCGTCCCCGGCCGGCGAGCAGTTCTTC. Translated, it gives CASSSSPAGEQFF.

Points on this clone: The same CDR3 is also encoded by other DNA sequences in this sample. V gene TRBV5-1 combines with J gene TRBJ2-7; D call uncertain. Deletions cut 0 bases from V and 2 bases from J, with 9 bases between. CDR3 length equals 14 residues. In germline, CDR1 is SGHRS, CDR2 YFSETQ. CDR3 loop: CASSLVGAPYEQYF. CDR3 nucleotides: TGCGCCAGCAGCTTGGTTGGAGCACCCTACGAGCAGTACTTC.

The chain couples TRBV19 to TRBJ2-6; 9 bases align to TRBD1. The length of the CDR3 is 17 residues. Germline loops: CDR1 LNHDA, CDR2 SQIVND (reference sequence). Germline trimming cut 7 bases from V and 4 bases from J; bases unmatched to any gene: 11. In DNA form, the CDR3 reads TGTGCCAGTACTAGAACAGGGGGCCGGCCGGGGGCCAACGTCCTGACTTTC. This sequence encodes CASTRTGGRPGANVLTF.

The V and J genes are TRBV27 and TRBJ2-4, with D possibly TRBD1 on 6 matching bases. CDR3 size: 20 residues. Trimming shortened V by 5 bases and J by 0 bases, and 26 bases separated the two germline ends. In germline, CDR1 is MNHEY, CDR2 SMNVEV (reference sequence). CDR3: CASSLRTATASLLAKNIQYF. In DNA form, the CDR3 reads TGTGCCAGCAGTCTACGGACAGCAACCGCTAGCCTGCTAGCCAAAAACATTCAGTACTTC.

This clone was observed a single time. J is TRBJ2-1 and V is TRBV29-1; 7 nucleotides align to TRBD2. This CDR3 spans 15 amino acids. V was clipped by 3 bases and J by 5 bases; unmatched bases: 10. Germline CDR1 SQVTM, CDR2 ANQGSEA. The CDR3 reads CSVEGGLSGHNEQFF. Here the CDR3 DNA reads TGCAGCGTTGAGGGGGGACTAAGCGGGCACAATGAGCAGTTCTTC.

The chain links TRBV2 to TRBJ2-7; 13 bases map to TRBD2. Per the germline V gene, CDR1 is SNHLY and CDR2 is FYNNEI. The CDR3 runs to 13 residues. With V trimmed by 11 bases and J by 5 bases, 6 bases remained unmatched. The CDR3 protein is CARRTSGSDEQYF. As DNA, the CDR3 is TGTGCCCGCCGGACTAGCGGGAGCGACGAGCAGTACTTC.

The rearrangement joins TRBV7-3 to TRBJ2-1; 8 bases are a match to TRBD2. Per the germline V gene, CDR1 is SGHTA and CDR2 is FQGTGA. V trimming: 5 bases; J trimming: 0 bases; junction bases outside the gene matches: 3. CDR3 size: 15 residues. The CDR3 nucleotides are TGTGCCAGCAGCATCACTAGCGGCTCCTACAATGAGCAGTTCTTC. It encodes CASSITSGSYNEQFF.

The chain employs TRBV6-6 and TRBJ2-3; TRBD2 might be the D (6 bases). Per the germline V gene, CDR1 is MNHNY and CDR2 is SVGAGI (reference sequence). V shed 6 bases and J shed 0 bases, with 16 bases lying between them. The CDR3 totals 16 residues. The CDR3 DNA sequence: TGTGCCAGCAGCCGCCTAGGAGGGTCTAGCACAGATACGCAGTATTTT. It specifies CASSRLGGSSTDTQYF.

The V gene is TRBV2, the J gene TRBJ2-5; D remains unclear. Germline V lookup: CDR1 SNHLY, CDR2 FYNNEI. V was shortened by 6 bases and J by 5 bases, with 13 bases between the two germline ends. This CDR3 region has 13 residues. The CDR3 sequence: CASRVVTGETQYF. The CDR3 DNA reads TGTGCCAGCAGGGTTGTGACGGGCGAGACCCAGTACTTC.

CDR3 residues: CAWSVFGANTGELFF. In DNA form, the CDR3 reads TGTGCCTGGAGTGTGTTCGGGGCGAACACCGGGGAGCTGTTTTTT. The chain has TRBV30 and TRBJ2-2; a possible D gene is TRBD2 (5 bases). Trimming shortened V by 0 bases and J by 0 bases, and 8 bases separated the two germline ends. The germline gives CDR1 GTSNPN, CDR2 SVGIG (reference sequence). This CDR3 comprises 15 residues. Complete variable domain (other parts from reference TRBV30 and TRBJ2-2): SQTIHQWPATLVQPVGSPLSLECTVEGTSNPNLYWYRQAAGRGLQLLFYSVGIGQISSEVPQNLSASRPQDRQFILSSKKLLLSDSGFYLCAWSVFGANTGELFFGEGSRLTVL.

The V gene is TRBV6-6, the J gene TRBJ2-1, with 11 bases matching TRBD2. V was pared by 6 bases and J by 6 bases, with 7 bases of the junction left unmatched. This CDR3 spans 15 amino acids. The germline CDR1 and CDR2 sequences are MNHNY and SVGAGI (reference sequence). As DNA, the CDR3 is TGTGCCAGCAGAGCTAGCGGGAGGTCGGTCAATGAGCAGTTCTTC. Translation: CASRASGRSVNEQFF.

The gene calls are TRBV28 and TRBJ1-2; D is possibly TRBD1 (6 bases). V was trimmed by 1 base and J by 8 bases, leaving 11 bases between them. The CDR3 spans 13 residues. Germline CDR1 and CDR2: MDHEN and SYDVKM. This chain's CDR3 is CASSLLQGSGYTF. CDR3 nucleotide sequence: TGTGCCAGCAGTTTATTACAGGGAAGCGGCTACACCTTC.

V and J are TRBV10-3 and TRBJ2-1, with a possible D match to TRBD1 (6 bases). V lost 6 bases to trimming and J lost 1 base, with 31 bases between them. The CDR3 covers 21 residues. Germline-derived CDR1 and CDR2 are ENHRY and SYGVKD. In nucleotides, the CDR3 is TGTGCCATCAGCCCTCCAAAAATCTTTCACCGGGACAAAGTATCCTACAATGAGCAGTTCTTC. Protein product: CAISPPKIFHRDKVSYNEQFF.

This clone was seen only a few times. This chain links TRBV20-1 with TRBJ1-1; D remains ambiguous. V lost 4 bases to trimming and J lost 2 bases, with 5 bases between them. The CDR3 covers 11 residues. Germline CDR1 is DFQATT and CDR2 is SNEGSKA (reference sequence). This CDR3 reads CSAIGNTEAFF. The CDR3 region has the DNA TGCAGTGCTATAGGAAACACTGAAGCTTTCTTT.

The genes are TRBV2 and TRBJ2-5; 12 bases agree with TRBD2. The CDR3 is made up of 16 amino acids. With 6 bases clipped from V and 2 bases from J, the junction kept 7 bases outside the gene matches. Germline lookup yields CDR1 SNHLY and CDR2 FYNNEI. CDR3: CASRPNLAGGQETQYF. In nucleotides, the CDR3 is TGTGCCAGCAGACCAAACCTAGCGGGAGGGCAAGAGACCCAGTACTTC.